A single T cell receptor beta chain is shown here with its context. The data derive from a study of blood T cell repertoires in COVID-19. CDR3 length: 12 residues. Germline CDR1 reads ENHRY; CDR2 reads SYGVKD. The germline V and J ends were trimmed by 11 bases and 5 bases, with 13 bases remaining between them. Assay used: immunoSEQ multiplex PCR; TCRdb lists only in-frame clones, some missing. The table has approximately 200,000 clones, roughly 94% seen once. The material sequenced was peripheral blood. This receptor was taken from a young man with COVID-19, enrolled during active disease. This rearrangement joins TRBV10-3 to TRBJ1-5; D possibly corresponds to TRBD1 (6 bases). CDR3 nucleotide sequence: TGTGCCTCCAAGGGGGGGGATCAGCCCCAGCATTTT. Translating gives CASKGGDQPQHF.